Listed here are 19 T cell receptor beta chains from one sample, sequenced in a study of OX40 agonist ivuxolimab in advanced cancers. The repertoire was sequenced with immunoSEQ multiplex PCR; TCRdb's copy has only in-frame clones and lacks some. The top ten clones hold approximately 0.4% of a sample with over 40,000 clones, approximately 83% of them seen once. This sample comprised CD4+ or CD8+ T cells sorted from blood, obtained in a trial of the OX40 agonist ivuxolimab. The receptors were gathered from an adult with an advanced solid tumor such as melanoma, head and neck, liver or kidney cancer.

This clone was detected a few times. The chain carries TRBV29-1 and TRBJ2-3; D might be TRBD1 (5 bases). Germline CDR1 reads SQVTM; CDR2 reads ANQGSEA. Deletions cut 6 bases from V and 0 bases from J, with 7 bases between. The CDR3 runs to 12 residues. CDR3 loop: CSVRVSTDTQYF. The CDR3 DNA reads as TGCAGCGTCAGGGTGAGCACAGATACGCAGTATTTT.

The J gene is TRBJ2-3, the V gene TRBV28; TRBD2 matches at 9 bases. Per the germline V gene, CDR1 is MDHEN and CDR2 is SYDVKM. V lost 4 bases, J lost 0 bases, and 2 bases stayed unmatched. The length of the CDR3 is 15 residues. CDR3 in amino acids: CASSSSGRSTDTQYF. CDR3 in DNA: TGTGCCAGCAGTTCCAGCGGGAGGAGCACAGATACGCAGTATTTT. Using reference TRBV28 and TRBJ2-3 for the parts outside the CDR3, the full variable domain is DVKVTQSSRYLVKRTGEKVFLECVQDMDHENMFWYRQDPGLGLRLIYFSYDVKMKEKGDIPEGYSVSREKKERFSLILESASTNQTSMYLCASSSSGRSTDTQYFGPGTRLTVL.

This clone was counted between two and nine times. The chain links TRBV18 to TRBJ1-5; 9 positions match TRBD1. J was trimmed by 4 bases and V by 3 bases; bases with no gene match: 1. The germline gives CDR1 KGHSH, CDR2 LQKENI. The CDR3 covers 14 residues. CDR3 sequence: CASSPGQGNQPQHF. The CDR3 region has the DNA TGTGCCAGCTCACCGGGACAGGGAAATCAGCCCCAGCATTTT.

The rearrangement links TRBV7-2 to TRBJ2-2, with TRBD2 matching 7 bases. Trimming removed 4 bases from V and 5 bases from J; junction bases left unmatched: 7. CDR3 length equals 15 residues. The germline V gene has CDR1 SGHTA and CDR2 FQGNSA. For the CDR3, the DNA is TGTGCCAGCAGCTCCCGGACTAGATCTACCGGGGAGCTGTTTTTT. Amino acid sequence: CASSSRTRSTGELFF.

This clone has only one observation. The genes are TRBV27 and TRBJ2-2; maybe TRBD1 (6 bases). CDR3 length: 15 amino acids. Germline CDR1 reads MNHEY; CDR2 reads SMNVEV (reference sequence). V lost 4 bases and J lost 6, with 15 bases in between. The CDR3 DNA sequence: TGTGCCAGCAGTTCGGAACAGGGCTGGTCCGGGGAGCTGTTTTTT. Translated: CASSSEQGWSGELFF.

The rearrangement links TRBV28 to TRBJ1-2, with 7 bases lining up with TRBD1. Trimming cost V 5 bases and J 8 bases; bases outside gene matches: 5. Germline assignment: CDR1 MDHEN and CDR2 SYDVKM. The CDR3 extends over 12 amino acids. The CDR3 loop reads CASSKDRVGYTF. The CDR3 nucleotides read TGTGCCAGCAGTAAAGACAGGGTGGGCTACACCTTC.

Written as DNA, the CDR3 is TGCGCCAGCAGCGGCCCTGGCATAACGGTAGCCAAAAACATTCAGTACTTC. This translates into CASSGPGITVAKNIQYF. The chain is built from TRBV4-1 and TRBJ2-4, with no clear D. V gave up 5 bases and J gave up 0 bases, with 17 bases separating them. Germline-derived CDR1 and CDR2 are MGHRA and YSYEKL. The CDR3 spans 17 residues.

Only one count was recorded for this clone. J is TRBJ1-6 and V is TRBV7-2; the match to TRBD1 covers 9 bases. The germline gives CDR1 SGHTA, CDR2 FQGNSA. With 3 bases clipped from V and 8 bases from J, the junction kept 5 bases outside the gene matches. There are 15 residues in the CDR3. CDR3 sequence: CASSLSGQGDSPLHF. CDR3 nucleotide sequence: TGTGCCAGCAGCTTGTCGGGACAGGGAGATTCACCCCTCCACTTT.

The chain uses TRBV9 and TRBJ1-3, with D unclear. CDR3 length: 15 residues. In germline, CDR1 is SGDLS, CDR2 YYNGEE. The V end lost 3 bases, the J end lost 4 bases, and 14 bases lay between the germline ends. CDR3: CASSARHSGGNTIYF. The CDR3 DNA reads TGTGCCAGCAGCGCCCGACATAGTGGAGGAAACACCATATATTTT.

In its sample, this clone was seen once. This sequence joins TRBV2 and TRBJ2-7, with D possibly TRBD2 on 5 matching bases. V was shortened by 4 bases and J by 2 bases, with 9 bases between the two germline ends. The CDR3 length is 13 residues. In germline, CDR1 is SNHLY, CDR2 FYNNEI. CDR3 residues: CASSVRVAYEQYF. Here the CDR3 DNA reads TGTGCCAGCAGTGTGAGGGTGGCCTACGAGCAGTACTTC.

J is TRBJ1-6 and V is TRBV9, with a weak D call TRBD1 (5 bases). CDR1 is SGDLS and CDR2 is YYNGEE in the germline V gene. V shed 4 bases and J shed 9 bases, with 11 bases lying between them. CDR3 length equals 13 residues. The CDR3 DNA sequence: TGTGCCAGCAGCCGAGGGACCGGTTCACCCCTCCACTTT. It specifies CASSRGTGSPLHF. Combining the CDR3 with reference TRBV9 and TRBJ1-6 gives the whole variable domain DSGVTQTPKHLITATGQRVTLRCSPRSGDLSVYWYQQSLDQGLQFLIQYYNGEERAKGNILERFSAQQFPDLHSELNLSSLELGDSALYFCASSRGTGSPLHFGNGTRLTVT.

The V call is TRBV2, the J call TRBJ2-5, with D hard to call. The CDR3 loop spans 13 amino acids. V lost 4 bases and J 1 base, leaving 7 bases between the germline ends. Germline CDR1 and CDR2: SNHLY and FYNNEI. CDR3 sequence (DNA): TGTGCCAGCAGTGTACACCTCCAAGAGACCCAGTACTTC. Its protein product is CASSVHLQETQYF.

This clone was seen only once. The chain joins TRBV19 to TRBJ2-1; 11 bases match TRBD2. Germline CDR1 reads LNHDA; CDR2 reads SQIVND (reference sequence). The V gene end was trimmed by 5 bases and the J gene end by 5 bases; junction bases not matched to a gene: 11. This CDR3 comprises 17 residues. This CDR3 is CASSRLSGTSGHNEQFF. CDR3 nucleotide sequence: TGTGCCAGTAGTCGTCTTTCCGGGACTAGCGGACACAATGAGCAGTTCTTC.

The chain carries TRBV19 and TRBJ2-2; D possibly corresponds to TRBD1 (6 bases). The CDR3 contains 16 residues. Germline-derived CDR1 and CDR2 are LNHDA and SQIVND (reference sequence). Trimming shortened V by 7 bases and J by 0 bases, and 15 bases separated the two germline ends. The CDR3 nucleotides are TGTGCCAGTAAGACGGGTGGGGGCCCGAACACCGGGGAGCTGTTTTTT. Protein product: CASKTGGGPNTGELFF.

In nucleotides, the CDR3 is TGTGCCAGTAGTATAGGGCAGGGGATCAATGAGCAGTTCTTC. It is translated as CASSIGQGINEQFF. This chain connects TRBV19 to TRBJ2-1; D may be TRBD1 (6 bases). Per germline, CDR1 LNHDA and CDR2 SQIVND (reference sequence). V was clipped by 1 base and J by 6 bases, with 10 bases between them. This CDR3 has 14 amino acids.

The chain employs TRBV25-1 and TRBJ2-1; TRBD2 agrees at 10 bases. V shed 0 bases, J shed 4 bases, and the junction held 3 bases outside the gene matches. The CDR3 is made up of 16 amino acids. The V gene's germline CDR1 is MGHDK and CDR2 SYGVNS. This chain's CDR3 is CASSEYGTSVYNEQFF. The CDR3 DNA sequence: TGTGCCAGCAGTGAATACGGGACTAGCGTATACAATGAGCAGTTCTTC.

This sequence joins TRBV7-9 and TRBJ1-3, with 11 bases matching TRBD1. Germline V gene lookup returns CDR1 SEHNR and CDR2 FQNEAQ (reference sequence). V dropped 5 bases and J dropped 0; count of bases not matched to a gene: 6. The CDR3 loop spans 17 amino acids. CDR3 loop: CASSPSGTGGSGNTIYF. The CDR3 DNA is TGTGCCAGCAGCCCCTCCGGGACAGGGGGCTCTGGAAACACCATATATTTT.

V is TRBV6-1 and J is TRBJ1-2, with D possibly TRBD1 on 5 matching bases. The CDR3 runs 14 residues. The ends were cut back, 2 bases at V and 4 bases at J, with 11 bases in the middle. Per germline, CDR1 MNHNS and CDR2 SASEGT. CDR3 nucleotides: TGTGCCAGCAGTGAAACGCAGGGACCCTATGGCTACACCTTC. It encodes CASSETQGPYGYTF.

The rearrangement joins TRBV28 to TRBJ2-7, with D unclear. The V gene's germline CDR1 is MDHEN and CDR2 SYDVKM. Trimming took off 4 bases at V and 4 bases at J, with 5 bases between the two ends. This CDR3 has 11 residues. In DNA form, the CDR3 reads TGTGCCAGCAGTTATAAGTACGAGCAGTACTTC. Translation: CASSYKYEQYF.